These T cell receptor beta chains were read from a single sample in a study of blood T cell repertoires in COVID-19. Only in-frame clones appear in the TCRdb table, and some are missing; sequencing was by immunoSEQ multiplex PCR. The sample comprises under 200,000 clones, 85% to 90% of which are singletons, and approximately 10% rests with the top ten. Sequencing input: peripheral blood. These receptors were obtained from a woman aged 55-70 years with COVID-19, enrolled during active disease. Each CDR3 is given with its conserved first and last residue. The order of the fields is V gene, D gene, clone size, J gene, CDR3 DNA, CDR3 protein. The D gene is left open where the match is weak. Only part of the rows carry a size: once, few, many, or a class if the clone is expanded.

TRBV5-6	NA	NA	TRBJ2-2	TGTGCCAGCAGCCTCCTCGTAGTGGCCGGGGAGCTGTTTTTT	CASSLLVVAGELFF
TRBV5-6	NA	NA	TRBJ2-3	TGTGCCAGCAGCCCGGGGACTGCAGATACGCAGTATTTT	CASSPGTADTQYF
TRBV2	NA	NA	TRBJ1-6	TGTGCCAGCAGTGTTACAGGAAATAATTCACCCCTCCACTTT	CASSVTGNNSPLHF
TRBV7-6	TRBD1	once	TRBJ1-6	TGTGCCAGCAGCATAGGGACAGGGGGCGAATCACCCCTCCACTTT	CASSIGTGGESPLHF
TRBV7-6	NA	NA	TRBJ2-3	TGTGCCAGCACCTGGGGGGCGAGGGGGCGAGGCACAGATACGCAGTATTTT	CASTWGARGRGTDTQYF
TRBV27	NA	NA	TRBJ2-3	TGTGCCAGCAGTCCACCGGGACTTCTAGATACGCAGTATTTT	CASSPPGLLDTQYF
TRBV18	NA	NA	TRBJ1-5	TGTGCCAGCTCACCTGGACAGACCAATCAGCCCCAGCATTTT	CASSPGQTNQPQHF
TRBV27	TRBD1	NA	TRBJ2-4	TGTGCCAGCAGTTCCCCGGACAGGGGGCGAGGGATTCAGTACTTC	CASSSPDRGRGIQYF
TRBV14	TRBD2	NA	TRBJ2-7	TGTGCCAGCAGCCAAGTGGCGGGAGCCTACGAGCAGTACTTC	CASSQVAGAYEQYF
TRBV9	TRBD1	NA	TRBJ1-2	TGTGCCAGCAGCTCACGACAGGGCGGCGGCTACACCTTC	CASSSRQGGGYTF
TRBV3-1/TRBV3-2	TRBD2	NA	TRBJ2-3	TGTGCCAGCAGCCACACCTTAGCGGGAGGATGTGGAGGTACGCAGTATTTT	CASSHTLAGGCGGTQYF
TRBV7-2	NA	NA	TRBJ1-5	TGTGCCAGCAGCTCCCAGAAGGGGGTGAATCAGCCCCAGCATTTT	CASSSQKGVNQPQHF
TRBV7-3	TRBD2	NA	TRBJ2-1	TGTGCCAGCAGCTCTAGCGGGAACAACTACAATGAGCAGTTCTTC	CASSSSGNNYNEQFF
TRBV15	TRBD2	NA	TRBJ2-7	TGTGCCACCAGCAGAGAAGCGGGACCAACCTACGAGCAGTACTTC	CATSREAGPTYEQYF
TRBV27	NA	NA	TRBJ2-1	TGTGCCAGCAAAGGACAGTTGGGGCTGGACTACAATGAGCAGTTCTTC	CASKGQLGLDYNEQFF
TRBV6-5	NA	NA	TRBJ2-7	TGTGCCAGCAGCTGGACAGAATCCTACGAGCAGTACTTC	CASSWTESYEQYF
TRBV19	TRBD1	NA	TRBJ1-2	TGTGCCAGTAGTATAAACAGGGGAAATGGCTACACCTTC	CASSINRGNGYTF
TRBV7-2	NA	NA	TRBJ1-5	TGTGCCAGCAGCGCTCAGGGGCCAGGGCAGCCCCAGCATTTT	CASSAQGPGQPQHF
TRBV20-1	TRBD2	NA	TRBJ2-2	TGCAGTGCTAGTAGGGGCGGGAGGAACACCGGGGAGCTGTTTTTT	CSASRGGRNTGELFF
TRBV27	TRBD1	NA	TRBJ1-2	TGTGCCAGCAGTTTAATGAAGGGGGCTGATGGCTACACCTTC	CASSLMKGADGYTF
TRBV5-4	TRBD1	NA	TRBJ1-2	TGTGCCAGCAGCACCTTGGACAGGGGGCTTGCGGACTATGGCTACACCTTC	CASSTLDRGLADYGYTF
TRBV10-3	NA	NA	TRBJ2-3	TGTGCCATCAGTGAGTCGTCAGGGGCGCACACAGATACGCAGTATTTT	CAISESSGAHTDTQYF
TRBV27	TRBD1	once	TRBJ1-4	TGTGCCAGCAGGGCCGGGACAGAGGTTGAAAAACTGTTTTTT	CASRAGTEVEKLFF
TRBV9	TRBD1	NA	TRBJ2-1	TGTGCCAGCAGCGTAGTCGGACAGGGGAGCCCGGGTGAGCAGTTCTTC	CASSVVGQGSPGEQFF
TRBV7-2	TRBD1	NA	TRBJ1-1	TGTGCCAGCAGCATCGGGACAGGGGGCTCGGCTTTCTTT	CASSIGTGGSAFF
TRBV25-1	TRBD1	NA	TRBJ1-3	TGTGCCAGCAACCCGACAGGGTTTGGAAACACCATATATTTT	CASNPTGFGNTIYF
TRBV5-5	NA	NA	TRBJ2-1	TGTGCCAGCAGAAATGGCGGGACTGAGCAGTTCTTC	CASRNGGTEQFF
TRBV6-5	NA	NA	TRBJ2-7	TGTGCCAGCAGTAGAAATACCGGGACTTACGAGCAGTACTTC	CASSRNTGTYEQYF
TRBV19	TRBD2	NA	TRBJ2-7	TGTGCCAGTAGTATTCCCGGGACTAAACTGTACGAGCAGTACTTC	CASSIPGTKLYEQYF
TRBV5-5	NA	NA	TRBJ1-5	TGTGCCAGCAGCCCGGGAGGGGTAGGGCAGCCCCAGCATTTT	CASSPGGVGQPQHF
TRBV5-8	TRBD2	NA	TRBJ2-1	TGTGCCAGCAGCTTGGGTCCTAGCGGGAGTTATGAGCAGTTCTTC	CASSLGPSGSYEQFF